Presented here are 9 T cell receptor beta chains from one specimen sequenced in a study of cytomegalovirus exposure and HLA in healthy donors (dated by TCRdb to 2015 to 2018). Receptor libraries were prepared by the immunoSEQ multiplex PCR assay. For the multiplex PCR, a mixture combining 60 forward primers for TCR Vbeta segments and 13 reverse primers for TCR Jbeta segments was used. TCRdb carries this immuneACCESS record with in-frame sequences only. Its versions omit some clonotypes, under half of them owing to an unresolved V gene in the studies checked, with the rest unexplained. The sample has 85,000 to 100,000 clones on record, around 73% of them singletons. The top ten constitute over 3% of the sample. The sequencing sample was made of PBMCs. The receptors shown here come from a man in his forties or fifties in good health and CMV-seronegative.

The sample holds a few counts of this clone. The rearrangement links TRBV30 to TRBJ1-2; D remains ambiguous. This CDR3 is 13 amino acids long. V lost 4 bases to trimming and J lost 2 bases, with 11 bases between them. The germline CDR1 and CDR2 sequences are GTSNPN and SVGIG (reference sequence). CDR3 bases: TGTGCCTGGACCCCACAGACAAACTATGGCTACACCTTC. Amino acids: CAWTPQTNYGYTF.

CDR3 sequence (DNA): TGTGCCAGCAGCTCCGGGACAGGGGCCCTAAACGAGTACTTC. Translated, it gives CASSSGTGALNEYF. The chain recombines TRBV5-6 with TRBJ2-7; 10 bases fit TRBD1. The CDR3 is made up of 14 amino acids. The germline V gene encodes CDR1 SGHDT and CDR2 YYEEEE. V lost 3 bases to trimming and J lost 11 bases; unmatched junction nucleotides: 11.

V and J are TRBV13 and TRBJ2-7; 13 bases are a match to TRBD2. The CDR3 is made up of 16 amino acids. V lost 5 bases to trimming and J lost 11 bases; unmatched junction nucleotides: 15. Germline V gives CDR1 PRHDT, CDR2 FYEKMQ (reference sequence). CDR3 sequence reads: CASSPLPPGLAGREYF. For the CDR3, the DNA is TGTGCCAGCAGCCCCCTTCCCCCGGGACTAGCGGGGAGGGAGTACTTC. The full variable domain, completed using reference TRBV13 and TRBJ2-7, is AAGVIQSPRHLIKEKRETATLKCYPIPRHDTVYWYQQGPGQDPQFLISFYEKMQSDKGSIPDRFSAQQFSDYHSELNMSSLELGDSALYFCASSPLPPGLAGREYFGPGTRLTVT.

The chain links TRBV6-6 to TRBJ2-7, with D possibly being TRBD2 (5 bases). V was cut by 5 bases and J by 3 bases, with 11 bases left in between. The CDR3 contains 13 residues. Germline V gene lookup returns CDR1 MNHNY and CDR2 SVGAGI (reference sequence). The CDR3 is CASSPAANYEQYF. The CDR3 DNA reads as TGTGCCAGCAGTCCAGCGGCCAACTACGAGCAGTACTTC.

This clone has only a few counts. V usage is TRBV19 and J usage is TRBJ1-2, with 9 bases fitting TRBD1. CDR1 is LNHDA and CDR2 is SQIVND in the germline V gene (reference sequence). The V gene end was trimmed by 3 bases and the J gene end by 3 bases; junction bases not matched to a gene: 8. This CDR3 contains 16 residues. For the CDR3, the DNA is TGTGCCAGTAGTATGTCAACAGGGGGCCGTGACTATGGCTACACCTTC. Translated: CASSMSTGGRDYGYTF. Full variable domain (missing parts from reference TRBV19 and TRBJ1-2): DGGITQSPKYLFRKEGQNVTLSCEQNLNHDAMYWYRQDPGQGLRLIYYSQIVNDFQKGDIAEGYSVSREKKESFPLTVTSAQKNPTAFYLCASSMSTGGRDYGYTFGSGTRLTVV.

V gene TRBV13 combines with J gene TRBJ1-6, with D uncertain. Germline values: CDR1 PRHDT, CDR2 FYEKMQ (reference sequence). With 2 bases removed from V and 6 bases from J, the gap between germline ends came to 8 bases. The CDR3 runs to 14 residues. In DNA, the CDR3 is TGTGCCAGCAGCTTAAAAGGGAGTAATTCACCCCTCCACTTT. The encoded protein is CASSLKGSNSPLHF.

The V gene is TRBV27, the J gene TRBJ2-7; no clear D. V was shortened by 3 bases and J by 0 bases, with 12 bases between the two germline ends. In germline, CDR1 is MNHEY, CDR2 SMNVEV (reference sequence). This CDR3 has 15 residues. The chain's CDR3 is CASSLGLRPSYEQYF. In DNA, the CDR3 is TGTGCCAGCAGTTTGGGTCTGAGGCCCTCCTACGAGCAGTACTTC.

V gene TRBV6-6 combines with J gene TRBJ2-1; 10 bases fit TRBD2. V dropped 0 bases and J dropped 8; count of bases not matched to a gene: 7. Germline V gene data show CDR1 as MNHNY and CDR2 as SVGAGI (reference sequence). This CDR3 is 16 amino acids long. The CDR3 nucleotides are TGTGCCAGCAGTTACTCGAGGCTAGCGGGAGACTATGAGCAGTTCTTC. Translation gives CASSYSRLAGDYEQFF.

The genes are TRBV6-5 and TRBJ1-5; 7 bases are shared with TRBD1. V was pared by 6 bases and J by 3 bases, with 8 bases of the junction left unmatched. Germline V gene data show CDR1 as MNHEY and CDR2 as SVGAGI. The CDR3 runs 15 residues. The CDR3 DNA is TGTGCCAGCAGACGACGGGACAGCCACAATCAGCCCCAGCATTTT. This codes for CASRRRDSHNQPQHF.